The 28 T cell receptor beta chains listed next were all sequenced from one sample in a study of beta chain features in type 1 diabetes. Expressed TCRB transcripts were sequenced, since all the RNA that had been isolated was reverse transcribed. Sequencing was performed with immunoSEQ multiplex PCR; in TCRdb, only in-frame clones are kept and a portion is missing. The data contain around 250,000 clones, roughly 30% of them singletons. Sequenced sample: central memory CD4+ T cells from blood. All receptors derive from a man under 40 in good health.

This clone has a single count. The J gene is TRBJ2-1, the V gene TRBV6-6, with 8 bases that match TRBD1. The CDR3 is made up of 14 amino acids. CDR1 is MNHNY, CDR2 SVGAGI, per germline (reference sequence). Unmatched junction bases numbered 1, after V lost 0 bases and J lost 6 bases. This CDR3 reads CASSYSDRGNEQFF. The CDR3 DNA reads TGTGCCAGCAGTTACTCCGACAGGGGCAATGAGCAGTTCTTC.

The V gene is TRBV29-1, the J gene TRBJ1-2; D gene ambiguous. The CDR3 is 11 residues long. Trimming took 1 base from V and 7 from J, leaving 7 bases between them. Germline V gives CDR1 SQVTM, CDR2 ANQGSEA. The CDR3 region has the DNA TGCAGCGTTGAAGTCCGGGGTGGCTACACCTTC. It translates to CSVEVRGGYTF.

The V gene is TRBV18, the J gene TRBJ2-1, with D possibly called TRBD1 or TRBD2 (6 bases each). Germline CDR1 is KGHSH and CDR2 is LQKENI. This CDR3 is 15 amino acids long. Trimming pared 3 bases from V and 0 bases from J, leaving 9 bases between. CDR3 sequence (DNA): TGTGCCAGCTCACCCAAGGGGGGCTCCTACAATGAGCAGTTCTTC. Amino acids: CASSPKGGSYNEQFF.

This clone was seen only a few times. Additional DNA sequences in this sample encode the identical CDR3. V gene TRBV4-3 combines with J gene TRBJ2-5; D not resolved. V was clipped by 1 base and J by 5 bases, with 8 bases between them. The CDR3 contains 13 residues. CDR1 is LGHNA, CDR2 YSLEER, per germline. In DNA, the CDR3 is TGCGCCAGCAGCCAAGGGACCAGGGAGACCCAGTACTTC. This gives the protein CASSQGTRETQYF.

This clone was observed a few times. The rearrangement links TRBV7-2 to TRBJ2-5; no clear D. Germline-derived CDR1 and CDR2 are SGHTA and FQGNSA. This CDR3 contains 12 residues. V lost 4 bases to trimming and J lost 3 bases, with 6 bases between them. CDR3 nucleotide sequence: TGTGCCAGCAGCTCCTATGAAGAGACCCAGTACTTC. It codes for CASSSYEETQYF.

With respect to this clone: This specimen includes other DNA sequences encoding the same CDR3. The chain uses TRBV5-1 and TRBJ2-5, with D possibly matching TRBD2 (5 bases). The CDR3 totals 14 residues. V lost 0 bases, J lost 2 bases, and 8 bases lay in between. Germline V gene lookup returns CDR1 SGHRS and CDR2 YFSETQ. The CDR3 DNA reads TGCGCCAGCAGCTTGGGGACTCCTCAAGAGACCCAGTACTTC. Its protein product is CASSLGTPQETQYF.

The CDR3 DNA follows: TGTGCCAGCCGGACGGGGGATTCACCCCTCCACTTT. Translating it yields CASRTGDSPLHF. The chain has TRBV18 and TRBJ1-6; D possibly corresponds to TRBD1 (5 bases). The CDR3 runs 12 residues. Germline V CDR1 and CDR2: KGHSH, LQKENI. The V gene lost 8 bases and the J gene lost 8 bases, with 10 bases spanning the gap.

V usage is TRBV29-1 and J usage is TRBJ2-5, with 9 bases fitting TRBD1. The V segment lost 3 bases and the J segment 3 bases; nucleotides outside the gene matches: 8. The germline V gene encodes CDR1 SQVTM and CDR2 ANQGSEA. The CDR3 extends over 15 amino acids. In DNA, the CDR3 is TGCAGCGTTGAGTCCACAGGGGGCCTAGAAGAGACCCAGTACTTC. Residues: CSVESTGGLEETQYF.

The CDR3 nucleotides are TGTGCCAGCAGTGAAGGAGGGTCCCACTCTTCCTACGAGCAGTACTTC. Its protein is CASSEGGSHSSYEQYF. The chain combines TRBV25-1 with TRBJ2-7, with D maybe TRBD2 (6 bases). V was cut by 2 bases and J by 1 base, with 15 bases left in between. The CDR3 is 16 residues long. Germline loops: CDR1 MGHDK, CDR2 SYGVNS.

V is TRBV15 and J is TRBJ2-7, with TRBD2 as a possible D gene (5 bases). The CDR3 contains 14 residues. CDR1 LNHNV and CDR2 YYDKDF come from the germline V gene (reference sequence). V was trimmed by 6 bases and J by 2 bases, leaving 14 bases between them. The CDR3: CATRLLDGTYEQYF. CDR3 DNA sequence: TGTGCCACCAGGCTGCTAGACGGGACCTACGAGCAGTACTTC.

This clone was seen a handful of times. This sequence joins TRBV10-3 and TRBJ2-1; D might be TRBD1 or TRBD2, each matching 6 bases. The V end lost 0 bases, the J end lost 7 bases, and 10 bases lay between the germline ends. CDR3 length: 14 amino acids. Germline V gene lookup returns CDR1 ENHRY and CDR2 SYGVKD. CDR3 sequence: CAISESGGSNEQFF. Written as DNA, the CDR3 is TGTGCCATCAGTGAGTCGGGGGGCTCTAATGAGCAGTTCTTC.

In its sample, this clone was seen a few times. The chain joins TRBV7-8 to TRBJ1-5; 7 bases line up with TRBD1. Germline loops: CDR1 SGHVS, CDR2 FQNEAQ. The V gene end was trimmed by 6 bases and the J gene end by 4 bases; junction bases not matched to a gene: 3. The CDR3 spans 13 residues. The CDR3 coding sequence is TGTGCCAGCAGTTTGGACAGGAATCAGCCCCAGCATTTT. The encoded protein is CASSLDRNQPQHF.

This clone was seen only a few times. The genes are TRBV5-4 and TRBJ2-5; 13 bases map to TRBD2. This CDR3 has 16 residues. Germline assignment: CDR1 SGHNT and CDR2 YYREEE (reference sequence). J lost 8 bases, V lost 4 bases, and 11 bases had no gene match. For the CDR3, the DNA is TGTGCCAGCAGCACGACCGGGACTAGCGGGGACTTAACCCAGTACTTC. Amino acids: CASSTTGTSGDLTQYF.

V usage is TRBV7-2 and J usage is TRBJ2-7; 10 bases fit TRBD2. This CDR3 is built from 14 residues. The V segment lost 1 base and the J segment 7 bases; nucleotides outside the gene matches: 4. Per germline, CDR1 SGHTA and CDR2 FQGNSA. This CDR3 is CASSLVGLADEQYF. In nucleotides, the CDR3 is TGTGCCAGCAGCTTAGTAGGACTAGCGGATGAGCAGTACTTC.

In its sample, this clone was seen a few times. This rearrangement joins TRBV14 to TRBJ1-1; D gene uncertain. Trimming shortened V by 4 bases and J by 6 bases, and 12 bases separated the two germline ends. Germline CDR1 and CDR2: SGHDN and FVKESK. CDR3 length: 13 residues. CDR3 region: CASSPNPRAEAFF. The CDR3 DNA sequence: TGTGCCAGCAGCCCGAATCCCCGGGCTGAAGCTTTCTTT. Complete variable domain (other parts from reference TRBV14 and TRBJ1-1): EAGVTQFPSHSVIEKGQTVTLRCDPISGHDNLYWYRRVMGKEIKFLLHFVKESKQDESGMPNNRFLAERTGGTYSTLKVQPAELEDSGVYFCASSPNPRAEAFFGQGTRLTVV.

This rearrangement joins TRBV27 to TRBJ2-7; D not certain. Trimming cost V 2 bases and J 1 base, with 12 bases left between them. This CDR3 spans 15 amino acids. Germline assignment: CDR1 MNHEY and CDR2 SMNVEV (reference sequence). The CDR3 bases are TGTGCCAGCAGTTTAAAACGTTCAGCTTCCTACGAGCAGTACTTC. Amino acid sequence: CASSLKRSASYEQYF.

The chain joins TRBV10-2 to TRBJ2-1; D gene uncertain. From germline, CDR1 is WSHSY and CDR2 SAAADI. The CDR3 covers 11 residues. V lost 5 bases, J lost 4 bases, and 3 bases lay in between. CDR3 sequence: CASSMYNEQFF. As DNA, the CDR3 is TGCGCCAGCAGTATGTACAATGAGCAGTTCTTC.

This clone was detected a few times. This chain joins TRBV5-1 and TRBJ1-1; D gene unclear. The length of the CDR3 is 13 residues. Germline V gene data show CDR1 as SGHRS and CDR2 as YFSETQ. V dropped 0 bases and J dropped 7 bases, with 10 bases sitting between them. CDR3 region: CASSLALNGEAFF. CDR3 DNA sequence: TGCGCCAGCAGCTTGGCCTTAAATGGTGAAGCTTTCTTT.

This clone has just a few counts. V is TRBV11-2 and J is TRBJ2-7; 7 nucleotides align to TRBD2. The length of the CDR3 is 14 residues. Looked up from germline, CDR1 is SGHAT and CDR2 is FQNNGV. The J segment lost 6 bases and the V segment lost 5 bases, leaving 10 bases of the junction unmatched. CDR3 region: CASSPPLGEGEQYF. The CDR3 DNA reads TGTGCCAGCAGCCCCCCTCTCGGGGAGGGCGAGCAGTACTTC.

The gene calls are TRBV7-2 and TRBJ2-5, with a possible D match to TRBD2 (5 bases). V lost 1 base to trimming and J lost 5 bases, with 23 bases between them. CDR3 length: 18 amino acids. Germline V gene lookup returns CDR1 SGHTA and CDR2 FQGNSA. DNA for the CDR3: TGTGCCAGCAGCTTAGATTTGCTCGGCGGCGCGGGTGCGGAGACCCAGTACTTC. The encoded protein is CASSLDLLGGAGAETQYF.

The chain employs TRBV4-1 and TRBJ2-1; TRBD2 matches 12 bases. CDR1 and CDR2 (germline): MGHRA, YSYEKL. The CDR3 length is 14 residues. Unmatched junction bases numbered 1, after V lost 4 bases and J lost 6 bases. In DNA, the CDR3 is TGCGCCAGCAGCCCGGGACTAGCGGGCAATGAGCAGTTCTTC. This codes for CASSPGLAGNEQFF.

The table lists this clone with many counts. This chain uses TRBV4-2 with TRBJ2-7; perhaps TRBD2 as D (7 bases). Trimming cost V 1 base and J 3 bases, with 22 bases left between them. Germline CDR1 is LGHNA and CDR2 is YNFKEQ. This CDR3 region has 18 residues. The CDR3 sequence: CASSQGVLRGLSIYEQYF. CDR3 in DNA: TGTGCCAGCAGCCAAGGAGTGCTGCGGGGGCTATCAATCTACGAGCAGTACTTC.

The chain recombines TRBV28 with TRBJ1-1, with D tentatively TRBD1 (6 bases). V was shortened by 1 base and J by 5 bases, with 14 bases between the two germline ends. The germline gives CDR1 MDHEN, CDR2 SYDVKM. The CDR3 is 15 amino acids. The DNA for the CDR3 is TGTGCCAGCAGTTTATCCGGGGGGCGACGAACTGAAGCTTTCTTT. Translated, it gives CASSLSGGRRTEAFF. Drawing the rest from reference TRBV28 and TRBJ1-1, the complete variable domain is DVKVTQSSRYLVKRTGEKVFLECVQDMDHENMFWYRQDPGLGLRLIYFSYDVKMKEKGDIPEGYSVSREKKERFSLILESASTNQTSMYLCASSLSGGRRTEAFFGQGTRLTVV.

CDR3 residues: CASSGTAQETQYF. In DNA, the CDR3 is TGTGCCAGCAGCGGAACTGCACAAGAGACCCAGTACTTC. This chain connects TRBV9 to TRBJ2-5; D gene unclear. The CDR3 extends over 13 amino acids. With 3 bases removed from V and 2 bases from J, the gap between germline ends came to 8 bases. Germline values: CDR1 SGDLS, CDR2 YYNGEE. The whole variable domain, filled in from reference TRBV9 and TRBJ2-5, reads DSGVTQTPKHLITATGQRVTLRCSPRSGDLSVYWYQQSLDQGLQFLIQYYNGEERAKGNILERFSAQQFPDLHSELNLSSLELGDSALYFCASSGTAQETQYFGPGTRLLVL.

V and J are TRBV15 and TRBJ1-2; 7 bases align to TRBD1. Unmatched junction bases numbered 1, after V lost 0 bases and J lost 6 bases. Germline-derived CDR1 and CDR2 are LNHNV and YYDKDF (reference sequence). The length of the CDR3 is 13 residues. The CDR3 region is CATSRDRGHGYTF. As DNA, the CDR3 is TGTGCCACCAGCAGAGATAGGGGGCATGGCTACACCTTC. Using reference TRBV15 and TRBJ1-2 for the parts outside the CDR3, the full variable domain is DAMVIQNPRYQVTQFGKPVTLSCSQTLNHNVMYWYQQKSSQAPKLLFHYYDKDFNNEADTPDNFQSRRPNTSFCFLDIRSPGLGDTAMYLCATSRDRGHGYTFGSGTRLTVV.

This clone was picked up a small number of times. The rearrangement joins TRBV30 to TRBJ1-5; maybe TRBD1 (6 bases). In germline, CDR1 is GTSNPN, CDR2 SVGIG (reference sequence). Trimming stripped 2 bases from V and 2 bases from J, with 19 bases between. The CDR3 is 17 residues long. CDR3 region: CAWSLGQTGVGNQPQHF. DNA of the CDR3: TGTGCCTGGAGTTTGGGACAAACGGGAGTCGGCAATCAGCCCCAGCATTTT.

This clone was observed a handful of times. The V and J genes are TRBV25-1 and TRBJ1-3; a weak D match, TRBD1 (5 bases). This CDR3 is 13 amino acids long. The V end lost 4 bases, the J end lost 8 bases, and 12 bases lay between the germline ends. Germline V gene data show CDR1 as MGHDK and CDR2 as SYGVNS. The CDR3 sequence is CASSGRVADTIYF. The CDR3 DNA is TGTGCCAGCAGTGGCAGGGTGGCAGACACCATATATTTT.

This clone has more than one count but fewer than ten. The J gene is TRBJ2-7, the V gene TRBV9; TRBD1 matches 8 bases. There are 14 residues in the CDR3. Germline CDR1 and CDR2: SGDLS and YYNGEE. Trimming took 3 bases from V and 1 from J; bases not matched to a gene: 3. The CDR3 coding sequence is TGTGCCAGCAGCGAGGGGACAGGTTCCTACGAGCAGTACTTC. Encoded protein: CASSEGTGSYEQYF.